A selection of T cell receptor beta chains follows, all from one sample in a study of cytomegalovirus exposure and HLA in healthy donors. Here immunoSEQ multiplex PCR was the method, and the copy in TCRdb shows in-frame clones only, minus some. The table records about 110,000 clones, around 66% of them present only once. Material: PBMCs. The source is a man younger than 30 in good health and CMV-seropositive. Each CDR3 is given with its conserved first and last residue. Each record gives: V gene, J gene, D gene, clone size, CDR3 length, CDR3 protein, CDR3 DNA. D genes are given only for firm matches. Expanded clones get a size class; other rows say once, few or many, or leave the size out.

v_call: TRBV19; j_call: TRBJ1-1; d_call: .; clone_size: once; cdr3_length: 13; cdr3_aa: CASSIQGNTEAFF; cdr3_nt: TGTGCCAGTAGTATTCAGGGGAACACTGAAGCTTTCTTT
v_call: TRBV11-3; j_call: TRBJ2-3; d_call: .; clone_size: .; cdr3_length: 14; cdr3_aa: CASSPGRETDTQYF; cdr3_nt: TGTGCCAGCAGCCCTGGCAGGGAAACAGATACGCAGTATTTT
v_call: TRBV14; j_call: TRBJ2-1; d_call: TRBD2; clone_size: .; cdr3_length: 15; cdr3_aa: CASSRLAGGSNEQFF; cdr3_nt: TGTGCCAGCAGCCGACTAGCGGGGGGATCTAATGAGCAGTTCTTC
v_call: TRBV6-5; j_call: TRBJ2-5; d_call: .; clone_size: .; cdr3_length: 14; cdr3_aa: CASSYSGRPETQYF; cdr3_nt: TGTGCCAGCAGTTACTCGGGCCGGCCAGAGACCCAGTACTTC
v_call: TRBV6-6; j_call: TRBJ1-2; d_call: .; clone_size: .; cdr3_length: 13; cdr3_aa: CATQQVSNYGYTF; cdr3_nt: TGTGCCACCCAACAGGTCTCTAACTATGGCTACACCTTC
v_call: TRBV4-1; j_call: TRBJ2-3; d_call: .; clone_size: .; cdr3_length: 17; cdr3_aa: CASSQDRGTASTDTQYF; cdr3_nt: TGCGCCAGCAGCCAAGACCGGGGGACAGCAAGCACAGATACGCAGTATTTT
v_call: TRBV2; j_call: TRBJ2-2; d_call: .; clone_size: few; cdr3_length: 10; cdr3_aa: CASQAGELFF; cdr3_nt: TGTGCCAGCCAGGCCGGGGAGCTGTTTTTT
v_call: TRBV10-3; j_call: TRBJ1-6; d_call: TRBD1; clone_size: .; cdr3_length: 16; cdr3_aa: CAIKQGGTGGNSPLHF; cdr3_nt: TGTGCCATCAAACAGGGGGGGACAGGTGGAAATTCACCCCTCCACTTT
v_call: TRBV10-2; j_call: TRBJ1-5; d_call: TRBD1; clone_size: .; cdr3_length: 15; cdr3_aa: CASSLTGQLNQPQHF; cdr3_nt: TGCGCCAGCAGCTTAACGGGACAGTTAAATCAGCCCCAGCATTTT
v_call: TRBV7-9; j_call: TRBJ2-3; d_call: TRBD2; clone_size: .; cdr3_length: 17; cdr3_aa: CASSPTSGGASTDTQYF; cdr3_nt: TGTGCCAGCAGCCCTACTAGCGGGGGGGCTAGCACAGATACGCAGTATTTT
v_call: TRBV5-4; j_call: TRBJ2-1; d_call: TRBD1; clone_size: .; cdr3_length: 17; cdr3_aa: CASSRTRTGQGNNEQFF; cdr3_nt: TGTGCCAGCAGCCGAACTAGGACCGGACAGGGGAACAATGAGCAGTTCTTC
v_call: TRBV10-3; j_call: TRBJ1-2; d_call: TRBD1; clone_size: .; cdr3_length: 15; cdr3_aa: CAISETGGWNYGYTF; cdr3_nt: TGTGCCATCAGTGAGACAGGGGGCTGGAACTATGGCTACACCTTC
v_call: TRBV4-1; j_call: TRBJ2-1; d_call: .; clone_size: .; cdr3_length: 17; cdr3_aa: CASSQAQRLESYNEQFF; cdr3_nt: TGCGCCAGCAGCCAAGCCCAGCGGCTAGAAAGCTACAATGAGCAGTTCTTC
v_call: TRBV7-8; j_call: TRBJ1-1; d_call: TRBD1; clone_size: .; cdr3_length: 13; cdr3_aa: CASSGQGATEAFF; cdr3_nt: TGTGCCAGCAGCGGACAGGGTGCCACTGAAGCTTTCTTT
v_call: TRBV7-9; j_call: TRBJ1-1; d_call: TRBD1; clone_size: few; cdr3_length: 13; cdr3_aa: CASSWLGQAAAFF; cdr3_nt: TGTGCCAGCAGCTGGTTGGGACAGGCCGCAGCTTTCTTT
v_call: TRBV9; j_call: TRBJ1-2; d_call: .; clone_size: once; cdr3_length: 15; cdr3_aa: CASSSWGSGGHGYTF; cdr3_nt: TGTGCCAGCAGCTCCTGGGGGTCCGGGGGGCATGGCTACACCTTC
v_call: TRBV6-1; j_call: TRBJ1-6; d_call: .; clone_size: .; cdr3_length: 14; cdr3_aa: CASMKQGLNSPLHF; cdr3_nt: TGTGCCAGCATGAAACAGGGTTTGAATTCACCCCTCCACTTT
v_call: TRBV4-2; j_call: TRBJ2-7; d_call: TRBD2; clone_size: .; cdr3_length: 12; cdr3_aa: CASSQQGGEQYF; cdr3_nt: TGTGCCAGCAGCCAACAGGGAGGGGAGCAGTACTTC
v_call: TRBV25-1; j_call: TRBJ2-5; d_call: .; clone_size: .; cdr3_length: 14; cdr3_aa: CASSLAGPQETQYF; cdr3_nt: TGTGCCAGCAGTTTGGCAGGGCCCCAAGAGACCCAGTACTTC
v_call: TRBV6-6; j_call: TRBJ2-5; d_call: .; clone_size: few; cdr3_length: 14; cdr3_aa: CASSWRTDQETQYF; cdr3_nt: TGTGCCAGCAGTTGGAGGACAGACCAAGAGACCCAGTACTTC
v_call: TRBV19; j_call: TRBJ2-5; d_call: TRBD1; clone_size: .; cdr3_length: 12; cdr3_aa: CASSDRGETQYF; cdr3_nt: TGTGCCAGTAGTGACAGGGGAGAGACCCAGTACTTC
v_call: TRBV5-1; j_call: TRBJ2-5; d_call: TRBD2; clone_size: .; cdr3_length: 16; cdr3_aa: CASSLGAGKSGETQYF; cdr3_nt: TGCGCCAGCAGCTTGGGAGCGGGGAAGAGTGGAGAGACCCAGTACTTC
v_call: TRBV10-3; j_call: TRBJ2-7; d_call: .; clone_size: .; cdr3_length: 12; cdr3_aa: CAISLTEHEQYF; cdr3_nt: TGTGCCATCAGCTTGACAGAGCACGAGCAGTACTTC
v_call: TRBV7-3; j_call: TRBJ1-2; d_call: .; clone_size: .; cdr3_length: 14; cdr3_aa: CASSFRGVGYGYTF; cdr3_nt: TGTGCCAGCAGCTTTCGGGGGGTTGGGTATGGCTACACCTTC
v_call: TRBV28; j_call: TRBJ2-3; d_call: TRBD1; clone_size: once; cdr3_length: 13; cdr3_aa: CASSQDRSDTQYF; cdr3_nt: TGTGCCAGCAGTCAGGACAGGTCAGATACGCAGTATTTT
v_call: TRBV2; j_call: TRBJ2-4; d_call: TRBD1; clone_size: once; cdr3_length: 16; cdr3_aa: CASSETPDRAKNIQYF; cdr3_nt: TGTGCCAGCAGTGAAACCCCGGACAGGGCCAAAAACATTCAGTACTTC
v_call: TRBV11-3; j_call: TRBJ2-7; d_call: TRBD1; clone_size: .; cdr3_length: 14; cdr3_aa: CASSYQTGGYEQYF; cdr3_nt: TGTGCCAGCAGCTACCAGACAGGGGGTTACGAGCAGTACTTC
v_call: TRBV6-6; j_call: TRBJ1-2; d_call: .; clone_size: .; cdr3_length: 13; cdr3_aa: CASSGGHNYGYTF; cdr3_nt: TGTGCCAGCAGTGGGGGACATAACTATGGCTACACCTTC
v_call: TRBV4-1; j_call: TRBJ1-2; d_call: .; clone_size: .; cdr3_length: 14; cdr3_aa: CASSLSTENYGYTF; cdr3_nt: TGCGCCAGCAGCCTATCGACAGAGAACTATGGCTACACCTTC
v_call: TRBV9; j_call: TRBJ1-2; d_call: TRBD1; clone_size: few; cdr3_length: 15; cdr3_aa: CASSVVGTGNYGYTF; cdr3_nt: TGTGCCAGCAGCGTAGTTGGGACAGGGAACTATGGCTACACCTTC
v_call: TRBV5-1; j_call: TRBJ2-5; d_call: TRBD2; clone_size: .; cdr3_length: 15; cdr3_aa: CASSLGGGAGETQYF; cdr3_nt: TGCGCCAGCAGCTTAGGCGGGGGGGCTGGGGAGACCCAGTACTTC
v_call: TRBV15; j_call: TRBJ2-3; d_call: TRBD2; clone_size: .; cdr3_length: 17; cdr3_aa: CATSRDFLAGHTDTQYF; cdr3_nt: TGTGCCACCAGCAGAGATTTCCTAGCGGGACACACAGATACGCAGTATTTT
v_call: TRBV10-1; j_call: TRBJ2-3; d_call: TRBD1; clone_size: .; cdr3_length: 14; cdr3_aa: CASSRDRGPDTQYF; cdr3_nt: TGCGCCAGCAGCAGGGACAGGGGGCCAGATACGCAGTATTTT
v_call: TRBV19; j_call: TRBJ2-1; d_call: TRBD2; clone_size: few; cdr3_length: 15; cdr3_aa: CASSIQASGGYEQFF; cdr3_nt: TGTGCCAGTAGTATACAAGCTAGCGGGGGATATGAGCAGTTCTTC
v_call: TRBV19; j_call: TRBJ2-2; d_call: .; clone_size: few; cdr3_length: 13; cdr3_aa: CASNTQGPGELFF; cdr3_nt: TGTGCCAGTAATACACAGGGACCCGGGGAGCTGTTTTTT
v_call: TRBV5-6; j_call: TRBJ2-5; d_call: TRBD2; clone_size: many; cdr3_length: 12; cdr3_aa: CASSLPGLAAYF; cdr3_nt: TGTGCCAGCAGCTTACCGGGACTAGCGGCTTACTTC
v_call: TRBV5-6; j_call: TRBJ2-2; d_call: .; clone_size: .; cdr3_length: 15; cdr3_aa: CASSLWGQNTGELFF; cdr3_nt: TGTGCCAGCAGCTTGTGGGGCCAGAACACCGGGGAGCTGTTTTTT